There are a few counts of the clone carrying this TCR beta chain. The antigen is unknown. The data are from a study of blood T cells in healthy people across ages. Study summary: Researchers report that template switching captured about one barcoded beta molecule per two T cells.

Study-level findings and limits: Estimates based on one million T cells were treated as lower bounds. In older individuals, TCR beta diversity per million T cells was lower, falling roughly linearly with age.

V was shortened by 3 bases and J by 5 bases, with 8 bases between the two germline ends. Germline assignment: CDR1 SGHNT and CDR2 YENEEA. The CDR3 is 13 residues long. The second PCR ran about 7 to 12 cycles with a sample-barcoded 5' primer and J-beta primers. MiXCR was run by TCRdb on the 5' RACE reads, yielding one entry per CDR3 protein. The sample comprises 1.5 million to 2 million distinct CDR3 sequences, around half of which are singletons, and around 2.1% rests with the top ten. This TCR was recovered from a woman aged 40 to 50 in good health. The chain joins TRBV11-3 to TRBJ2-1; D gene ambiguous. Sequences were obtained from blood. CDR3 protein: CASSFRVDNEQFF. The CDR3 coding sequence is TGTGCCAGCAGCTTTCGGGTAGACAATGAGCAGTTCTTC.